The sequence of this T cell receptor beta chain was determined in a study of CD8+ T cells in alopecia areata. After removal of 7 bases from V and 2 bases from J, the junction contained 8 bases not matched to a gene. The CDR3 has 14 amino acids. Germline V gene data show CDR1 as SGHNT and CDR2 as YYREEE (reference sequence). The sequencing template was cDNA reverse transcribed from extracted RNA. TCRdb's table, derived via immunoSEQ multiplex PCR, lists solely in-frame clones and lacks some. The table records some 110,000 clones, about 60% of them present only once. Sorting of CD4+ and CD8+ T cells was performed on PBMCs.

The sequenced material came from CD4+ T cells sorted from blood. This clonotype was sampled from a human donor in good health. The chain uses TRBV5-4 and TRBJ2-5; TRBD2 matches at 7 bases. The CDR3 loop is CASSKAGRQETQYF. Here the CDR3 DNA reads TGTGCCAGCTCCAAAGCGGGGCGACAAGAGACCCAGTACTTC. Looking up the rest from reference TRBV5-4 and TRBJ2-5 gives the full variable domain: ETGVTQSPTHLIKTRGQQVTLRCSSQSGHNTVSWYQQALGQGPQFIFQYYREEENGRGNFPPRFSGLQFPNYSSELNVNALELDDSALYLCASSKAGRQETQYFGPGTRLLVL.